This is a list of T cell receptor beta chains from one sample in a study of shared clonotypes between healthy human individuals. TCRdb's copy holds only in-frame clones and misses some; the assay was immunoSEQ multiplex PCR. The sample has around 1.1 million clones, about 80% seen once. The sample comprised memory CD4+ T cells from PBMCs. Receptors were obtained from a man aged 18 to 29 in good health. Some clones in this sample may be carry-over from other donors' samples. Both conserved end residues are part of each CDR3. A D gene is named only where the DNA matches it firmly. Clone size appears in some rows only: once, few, many, or a class for an expanded clone.

J	V	size	D	CDR3	DNA
TRBJ2-1	TRBV7-2	NA	TRBD2	CASSLWASGSSNNEQFF	TGTGCCAGCAGCTTATGGGCTAGCGGGAGCTCGAACAATGAGCAGTTCTTC
TRBJ2-3	TRBV30	NA	NA	CAWRHPGDTQYF	TGTGCCTGGAGACACCCGGGAGATACGCAGTATTTT
TRBJ2-7	TRBV5-6	NA	NA	CASSSAGAGEQYF	TGTGCCAGCAGCTCTGCCGGGGCCGGGGAGCAGTACTTC
TRBJ1-2	TRBV4-1	NA	NA	CASSQDRFRGEDYGYTF	TGCGCCAGCAGCCAAGATAGGTTCCGAGGGGAGGACTATGGCTACACCTTC
TRBJ2-1	TRBV16	NA	NA	CASSQSRRYNEQFF	TGTGCCAGCAGCCAATCTAGGAGGTACAATGAGCAGTTCTTC
TRBJ2-1	TRBV7-2	NA	TRBD2	CASSSPAGGNEQFF	TGTGCCAGCAGCTCCCCAGCGGGAGGGAATGAGCAGTTCTTC
TRBJ1-2	TRBV30	once	NA	CAWSGGSYGYTF	TGTGCCTGGAGTGGGGGCAGCTATGGCTACACCTTC
TRBJ2-7	TRBV19	NA	TRBD1	CASSPRGSEQYF	TGTGCCAGTAGCCCCAGGGGGTCCGAGCAGTACTTC
TRBJ2-5	TRBV20-1	few	NA	CSAYGTSEYF	TGCAGTGCCTACGGGACCAGCGAGTACTTC
TRBJ2-7	TRBV28	NA	NA	CASTGFGPTYEQYF	TGTGCCAGCACGGGGTTCGGACCCACCTACGAGCAGTACTTC
TRBJ2-3	TRBV20-1	NA	NA	CSAEITDTQYF	TGCAGTGCTGAGATCACAGATACGCAGTATTTT
TRBJ1-5	TRBV7-2	many	NA	CASSFDSDNQPQHF	TGTGCCAGCAGCTTCGACAGCGATAATCAGCCCCAGCATTTT
TRBJ2-7	TRBV6-6	NA	TRBD2	CASGYSGTSYEQYF	TGTGCCAGCGGCTATAGCGGGACTAGCTACGAGCAGTACTTC
TRBJ2-2	TRBV2	many	NA	CASSDFGQTNTGELFF	TGTGCCAGCAGTGATTTTGGGCAGACAAACACCGGGGAGCTGTTTTTT
TRBJ2-7	TRBV11-2	NA	TRBD1	CASSRDRDYEQYF	TGTGCCAGCAGCCGGGACAGAGACTACGAGCAGTACTTC
TRBJ2-7	TRBV5-1	NA	TRBD2	CASSLVAGVSEQYF	TGCGCCAGCAGCTTAGTAGCGGGAGTGAGTGAGCAGTACTTC
TRBJ2-5	TRBV7-2	NA	NA	CASSLGDKRTQYF	TGTGCCAGCAGCTTAGGGGACAAGAGAACCCAGTACTTC
TRBJ2-2	TRBV5-1	NA	NA	CASSRAEGRAGELFF	TGCGCCAGCAGCCGGGCCGAGGGGCGCGCCGGGGAGCTGTTTTTT
TRBJ1-4	TRBV19	NA	NA	CASSMGGEKLFF	TGTGCCAGTAGTATGGGGGGGGAAAAACTGTTTTTT
TRBJ2-2	TRBV5-4	NA	TRBD2	CASSFSGSGGELFF	TGTGCCAGCAGCTTTAGCGGGAGCGGGGGGGAGCTGTTTTTT
TRBJ2-3	TRBV5-1	NA	NA	CASSLGQQTDTQYF	TGCGCCAGCAGCTTGGGACAGCAGACAGATACGCAGTATTTT
TRBJ2-7	TRBV5-4	NA	TRBD2	CASSLEGLAGVQYF	TGTGCCAGCAGCTTGGAAGGGCTAGCGGGAGTGCAGTACTTC
TRBJ2-4	TRBV6-5	NA	TRBD1	CASSWGQGVIQYF	TGTGCCAGCAGTTGGGGACAGGGGGTCATTCAGTACTTC
TRBJ2-3	TRBV30	NA	NA	CAWSATVGGTDTQYF	TGTGCCTGGAGTGCCACCGTGGGTGGCACAGATACGCAGTATTTT
TRBJ1-1	TRBV7-9	NA	NA	CASSLLTEAFF	TGTGCCAGCAGCCTTCTCACTGAAGCTTTCTTT
TRBJ1-4	TRBV6-1	NA	NA	CASWLGNNEKLFF	TGTGCCAGCTGGTTGGGTAACAATGAAAAACTGTTTTTT
TRBJ2-5	TRBV28	once	TRBD2	CASSTPAGEGETQYF	TGTGCCAGCAGCACCCCAGCGGGAGAGGGGGAGACCCAGTACTTC
TRBJ2-4	TRBV28	NA	NA	CASIPGTKNIQYF	TGTGCCAGCATCCCGGGGACCAAAAACATTCAGTACTTC
TRBJ1-5	TRBV7-2	NA	NA	CASSLAGAMGSGNQPQHF	TGTGCCAGCAGCTTAGCCGGAGCGATGGGCTCGGGCAATCAGCCCCAGCATTTT
TRBJ2-1	TRBV5-1	NA	NA	CASSFGPINNEQFF	TGCGCCAGCAGCTTCGGACCGATCAACAATGAGCAGTTCTTC
TRBJ1-1	TRBV6-6	NA	NA	CASSYFSTANTEAFF	TGTGCCAGCAGTTACTTCTCGACAGCGAACACTGAAGCTTTCTTT
TRBJ2-2	TRBV7-2	few	TRBD2	CASSPPPGLAANTGELFF	TGTGCCAGCAGCCCCCCTCCGGGACTAGCGGCGAACACCGGGGAGCTGTTTTTT
TRBJ2-3	TRBV6-1	NA	NA	CASSTTGLGDTQYF	TGTGCCAGCAGCACGACAGGATTAGGAGATACGCAGTATTTT
TRBJ1-3	TRBV28	NA	NA	CASSLGAGGNTIYF	TGTGCCAGCAGTTTGGGGGCAGGGGGAAACACCATATATTTT
TRBJ1-1	TRBV5-1	NA	NA	CASSRAWGQMNTEAFF	TGCGCCAGCAGCCGAGCATGGGGGCAGATGAACACTGAAGCTTTCTTT
TRBJ2-3	TRBV7-2	NA	NA	CASSSRRVSDTQYF	TGTGCCAGCAGCTCGCGGCGGGTTTCAGATACGCAGTATTTT
TRBJ2-7	TRBV29-1	NA	NA	CSVESVDEQYF	TGCAGCGTTGAGTCCGTAGACGAGCAGTACTTC
TRBJ1-5	TRBV5-1	NA	NA	CASSWTADQQPQHF	TGCGCCAGCAGCTGGACGGCTGATCAGCAGCCCCAGCATTTT
TRBJ2-1	TRBV15	few	TRBD1	CATSGQGRYNEQFF	TGTGCCACCAGCGGACAGGGGAGATACAATGAGCAGTTCTTC
TRBJ2-7	TRBV19	NA	NA	CASSIRGRGYEQYF	TGTGCCAGTAGTATCAGGGGCCGAGGGTACGAGCAGTACTTC
TRBJ2-4	TRBV7-2	NA	NA	CASSFGNPGGDKNIQYF	TGTGCCAGCAGCTTCGGGAATCCAGGGGGGGACAAAAACATTCAGTACTTC
TRBJ1-1	TRBV7-2	NA	TRBD1	CASSHRGTEAFF	TGTGCCAGCAGCCACAGGGGCACTGAAGCTTTCTTT
TRBJ1-2	TRBV27	NA	NA	CASSLLRNYGYTF	TGTGCCAGCAGTTTGTTACGGAACTATGGCTACACCTTC
TRBJ1-4	TRBV7-2	NA	NA	CASSPGRDREKLFF	TGTGCCAGCAGCCCCGGCAGGGATAGGGAAAAACTGTTTTTT
TRBJ1-4	TRBV4-1	once	TRBD1	CASSLYRGTNEKLFF	TGCGCCAGCAGCCTCTACAGGGGTACCAATGAAAAACTGTTTTTT
TRBJ2-1	TRBV29-1	NA	TRBD2	CSAGRGVEQFF	TGCAGCGCCGGCCGGGGGGTTGAGCAGTTCTTC
TRBJ1-4	TRBV6-1	NA	NA	CASSADRSTNEKLFF	TGTGCCAGCAGTGCGGACAGATCAACTAATGAAAAACTGTTTTTT
TRBJ2-7	TRBV5-5	NA	NA	CASSLVGGGPPYEQYF	TGTGCCAGCAGCTTGGTAGGGGGAGGGCCACCCTACGAGCAGTACTTC